This TCR beta chain was recovered during a study of response to subunit inactivated influenza vaccine. TCRdb re-analysed the RT-PCR reads in MiXCR, keeping a single row per CDR3 protein. This table holds about 540,000 distinct CDR3 sequences, 20% to 25% found once. This clonotype was picked up a small number of times. This CDR3 region has 18 residues. Germline CDR1 reads MNHEY; CDR2 reads SVGEGT. The V segment lost 2 bases and the J segment 0 bases; nucleotides outside the gene matches: 7. These sequences were also reported in another study, on T cells expressing NK-cell markers. Turning to that study: Researchers built TCR beta cDNA using 5'RACE template switching with UMIs. Sorted CD3+CD56+NKG2C+, CD3+CD56+NKG2C- and CD3+CD56-NKG2C+ T cells supplied TCR beta repertoires. An anti-gamma-delta TCR antibody confined sorting to alpha-beta TCR T cells across several of the experiments.

This chain links TRBV6-2 or TRBV6-3 with TRBJ2-1, with TRBD2 matching 10 bases. The source material was CD4+ T cells sorted from PBMCs, sampled roughly 12 days after vaccination. This sequence originates from a middle-aged man who received an inactivated influenza vaccine. As DNA, the CDR3 is TGTGCCAGCAGTTACGTTAGCGGGGGGTTGAGCTCCTACAATGAGCAGTTCTTC. It specifies CASSYVSGGLSSYNEQFF.